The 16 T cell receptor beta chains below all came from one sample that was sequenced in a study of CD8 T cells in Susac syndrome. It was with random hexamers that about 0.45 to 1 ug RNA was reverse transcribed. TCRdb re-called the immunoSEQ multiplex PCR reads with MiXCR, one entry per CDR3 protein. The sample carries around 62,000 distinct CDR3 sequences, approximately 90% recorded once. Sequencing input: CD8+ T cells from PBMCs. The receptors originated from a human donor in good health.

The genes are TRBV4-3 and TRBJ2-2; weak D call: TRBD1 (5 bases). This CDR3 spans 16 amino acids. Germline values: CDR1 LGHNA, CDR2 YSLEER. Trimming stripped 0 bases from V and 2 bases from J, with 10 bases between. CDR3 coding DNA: TGCGCCAGCAGCCAAGATGGCACAGGAAACACCGGGGAGCTGTTTTTT. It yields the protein CASSQDGTGNTGELFF.

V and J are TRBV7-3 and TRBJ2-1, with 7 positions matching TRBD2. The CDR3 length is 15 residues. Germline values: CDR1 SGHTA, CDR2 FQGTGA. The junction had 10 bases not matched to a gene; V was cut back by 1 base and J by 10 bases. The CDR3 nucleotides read TGTGCCAGCAGCTTAAATCTAGCGGCCATTGAGGAGCAGTTCTTC. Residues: CASSLNLAAIEEQFF.

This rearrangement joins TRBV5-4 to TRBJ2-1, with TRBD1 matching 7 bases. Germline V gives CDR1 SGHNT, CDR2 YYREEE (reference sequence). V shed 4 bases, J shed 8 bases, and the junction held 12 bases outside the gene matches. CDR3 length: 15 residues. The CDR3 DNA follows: TGTGCCAGCAGCGGCGAGGGACAGAATGTCGATGAGCAGTTCTTC. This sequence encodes CASSGEGQNVDEQFF.

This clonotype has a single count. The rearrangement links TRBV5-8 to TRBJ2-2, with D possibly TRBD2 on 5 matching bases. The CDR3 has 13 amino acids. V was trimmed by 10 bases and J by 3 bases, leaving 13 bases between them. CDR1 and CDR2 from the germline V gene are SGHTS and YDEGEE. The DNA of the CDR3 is TGTGCCCCGGGATACCGGGACACCGGGGAGCTGTTTTTT. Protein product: CAPGYRDTGELFF.

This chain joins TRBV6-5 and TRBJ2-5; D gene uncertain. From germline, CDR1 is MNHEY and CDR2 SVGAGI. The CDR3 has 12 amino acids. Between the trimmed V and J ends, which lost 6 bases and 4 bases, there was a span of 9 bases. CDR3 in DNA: TGTGCCAGCAGCCCACCCTCAGAGACCCAGTACTTC. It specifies CASSPPSETQYF.

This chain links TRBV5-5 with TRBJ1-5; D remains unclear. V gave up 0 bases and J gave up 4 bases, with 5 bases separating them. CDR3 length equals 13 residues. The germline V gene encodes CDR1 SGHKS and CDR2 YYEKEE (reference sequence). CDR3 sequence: CASSLAGNQPQHF. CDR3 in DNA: TGTGCCAGCAGCTTGGCGGGGAATCAGCCCCAGCATTTT. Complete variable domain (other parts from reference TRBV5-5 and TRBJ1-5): DAGVTQSPTHLIKTRGQQVTLRCSPISGHKSVSWYQQVLGQGPQFIFQYYEKEERGRGNFPDRFSARQFPNYSSELNVNALLLGDSALYLCASSLAGNQPQHFGDGTRLSIL.

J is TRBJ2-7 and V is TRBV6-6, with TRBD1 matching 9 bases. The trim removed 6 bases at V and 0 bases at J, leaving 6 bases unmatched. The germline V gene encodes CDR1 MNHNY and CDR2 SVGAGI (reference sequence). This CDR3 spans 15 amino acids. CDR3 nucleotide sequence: TGTGCCAGCAGCGGGGACAGGGAAGGCTCCTACGAGCAGTACTTC. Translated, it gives CASSGDREGSYEQYF.

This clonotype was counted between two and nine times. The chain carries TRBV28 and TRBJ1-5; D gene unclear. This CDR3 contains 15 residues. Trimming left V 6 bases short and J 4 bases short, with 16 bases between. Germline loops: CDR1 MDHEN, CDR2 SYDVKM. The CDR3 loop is CASSQDTDSNQPQHF. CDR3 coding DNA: TGTGCCAGCAGCCAAGATACAGATTCAAATCAGCCCCAGCATTTT.

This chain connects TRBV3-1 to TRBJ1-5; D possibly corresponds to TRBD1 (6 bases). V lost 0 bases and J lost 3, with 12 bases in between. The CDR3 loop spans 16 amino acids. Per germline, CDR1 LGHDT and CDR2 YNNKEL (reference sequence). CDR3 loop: CASSQEMGANNQPQHF. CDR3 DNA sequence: TGTGCCAGCAGCCAAGAGATGGGGGCGAACAATCAGCCCCAGCATTTT.

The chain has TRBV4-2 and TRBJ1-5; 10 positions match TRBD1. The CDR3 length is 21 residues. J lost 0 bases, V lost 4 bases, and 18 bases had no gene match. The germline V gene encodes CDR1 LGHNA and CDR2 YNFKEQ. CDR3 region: CASSRLGDRGRNVFSNQPQHF. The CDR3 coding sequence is TGTGCCAGCAGCCGACTGGGGGACAGGGGCAGGAATGTCTTTAGCAATCAGCCCCAGCATTTT.

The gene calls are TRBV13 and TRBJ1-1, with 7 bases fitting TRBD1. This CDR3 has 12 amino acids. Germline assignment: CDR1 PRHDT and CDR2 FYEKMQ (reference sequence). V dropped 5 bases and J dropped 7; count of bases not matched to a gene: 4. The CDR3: CASSLRQGEAFF. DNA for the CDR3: TGTGCCAGCAGCCTGCGACAGGGTGAAGCTTTCTTT.

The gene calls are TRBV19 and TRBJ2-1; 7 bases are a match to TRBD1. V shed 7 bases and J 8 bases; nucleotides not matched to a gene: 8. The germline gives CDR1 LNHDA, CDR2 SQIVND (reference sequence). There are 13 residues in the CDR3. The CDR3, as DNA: TGTGCCAGTATCGCTACAGGGGTCGATGAGCAGTTCTTC. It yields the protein CASIATGVDEQFF.

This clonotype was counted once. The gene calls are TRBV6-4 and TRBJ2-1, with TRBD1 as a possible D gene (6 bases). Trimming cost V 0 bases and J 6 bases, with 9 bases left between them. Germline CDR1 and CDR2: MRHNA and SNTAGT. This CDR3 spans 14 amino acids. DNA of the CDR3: TGTGCCAGCAGTGACTCGGAAGGGGGCAATGAGCAGTTCTTC. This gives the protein CASSDSEGGNEQFF.

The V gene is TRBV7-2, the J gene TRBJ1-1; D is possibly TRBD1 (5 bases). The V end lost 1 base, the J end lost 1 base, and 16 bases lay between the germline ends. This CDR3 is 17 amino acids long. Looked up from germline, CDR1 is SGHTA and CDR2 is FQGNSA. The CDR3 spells CASSLDLLGTGNTEAFF. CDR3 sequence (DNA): TGTGCCAGCAGCTTAGACCTTCTTGGGACGGGGAACACTGAAGCTTTCTTT.

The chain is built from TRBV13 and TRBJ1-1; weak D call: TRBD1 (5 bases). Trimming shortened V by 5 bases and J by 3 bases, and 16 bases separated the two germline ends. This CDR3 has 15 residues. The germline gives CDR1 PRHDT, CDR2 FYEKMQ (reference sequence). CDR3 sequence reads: CASSRTMGGDTEAFF. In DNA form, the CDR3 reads TGTGCCAGCAGCCGGACCATGGGGGGGGACACTGAAGCTTTCTTT.

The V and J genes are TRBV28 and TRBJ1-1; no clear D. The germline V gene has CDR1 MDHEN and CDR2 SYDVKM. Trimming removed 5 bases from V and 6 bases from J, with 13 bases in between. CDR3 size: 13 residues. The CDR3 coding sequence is TGTGCCAGCAGTGTGTGGGGAATCGCTGAAGCTTTCTTT. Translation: CASSVWGIAEAFF.